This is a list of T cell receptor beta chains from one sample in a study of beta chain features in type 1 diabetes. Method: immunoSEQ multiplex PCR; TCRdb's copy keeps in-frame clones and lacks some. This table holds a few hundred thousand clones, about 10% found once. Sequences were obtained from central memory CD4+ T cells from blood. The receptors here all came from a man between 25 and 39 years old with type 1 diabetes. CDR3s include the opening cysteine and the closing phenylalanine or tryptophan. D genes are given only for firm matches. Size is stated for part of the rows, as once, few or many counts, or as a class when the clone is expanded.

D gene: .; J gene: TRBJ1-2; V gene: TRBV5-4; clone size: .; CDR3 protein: CASRLGREAGYTF; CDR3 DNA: TGTGCCAGCAGGCTGGGTCGGGAGGCTGGCTACACCTTC
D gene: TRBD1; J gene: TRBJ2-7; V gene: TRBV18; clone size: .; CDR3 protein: CASSPLSIQGAHEQYF; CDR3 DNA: TGTGCCAGCTCCCCTCTTTCTATACAGGGGGCACACGAGCAGTACTTC
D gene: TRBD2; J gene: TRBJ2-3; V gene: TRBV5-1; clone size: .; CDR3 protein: CASSLGFGAGETDTQYF; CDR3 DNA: TGCGCCAGCAGCCTGGGGTTTGGAGCGGGAGAGACAGATACGCAGTATTTT
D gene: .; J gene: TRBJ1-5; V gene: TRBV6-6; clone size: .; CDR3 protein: CASSYTAGNNQPQHF; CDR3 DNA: TGTGCCAGCAGTTACACCGCAGGGAACAATCAGCCCCAGCATTTT
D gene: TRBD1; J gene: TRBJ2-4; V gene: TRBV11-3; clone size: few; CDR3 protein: CASSQTTGQGTLQYF; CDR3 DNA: TGTGCCAGCAGCCAGACCACTGGACAGGGGACCCTTCAGTACTTC
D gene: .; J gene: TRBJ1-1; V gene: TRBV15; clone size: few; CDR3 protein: CATSRDRGNTEAFF; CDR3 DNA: TGTGCCACCAGCAGAGACAGGGGGAACACTGAAGCTTTCTTT
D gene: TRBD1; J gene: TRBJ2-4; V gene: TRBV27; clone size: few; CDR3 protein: CASSPDRGQNIQYF; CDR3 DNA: TGTGCCAGCAGCCCAGACAGGGGGCAAAACATTCAGTACTTC
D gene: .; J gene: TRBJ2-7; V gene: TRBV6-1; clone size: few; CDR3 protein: CASSARQGGGYEQYF; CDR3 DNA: TGTGCCAGCAGTGCCCGACAGGGCGGAGGGTACGAGCAGTACTTC
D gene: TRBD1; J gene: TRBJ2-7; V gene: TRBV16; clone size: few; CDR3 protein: CASSPQGQGNYEQYF; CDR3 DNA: TGTGCCAGCAGCCCCCAGGGACAGGGGAACTACGAGCAGTACTTC
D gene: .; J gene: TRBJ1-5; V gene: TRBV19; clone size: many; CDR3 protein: CASSSLAWGIDQPQHF; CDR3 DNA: TGTGCCAGTAGTTCGCTTGCATGGGGGATAGATCAGCCCCAGCATTTT
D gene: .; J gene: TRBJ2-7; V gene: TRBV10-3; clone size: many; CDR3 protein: CAITRDTSYEQYF; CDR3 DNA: TGTGCCATCACCAGGGACACCTCCTACGAGCAGTACTTC
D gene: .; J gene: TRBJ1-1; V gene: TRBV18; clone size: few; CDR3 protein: CASSTFKISGAMGRVTEAFF; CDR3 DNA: TGTGCCAGCTCGACGTTCAAAATCTCAGGGGCGATGGGTCGGGTCACTGAAGCTTTCTTT
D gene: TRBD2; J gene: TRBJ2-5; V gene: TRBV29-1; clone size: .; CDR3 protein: CSVVGGRAWETQYF; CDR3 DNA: TGCAGCGTGGTGGGCGGGAGGGCGTGGGAGACCCAGTACTTC
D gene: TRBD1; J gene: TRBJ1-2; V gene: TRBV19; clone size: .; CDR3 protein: CASSSGTGTAHYGYTF; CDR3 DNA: TGTGCCAGTAGTAGCGGGACAGGGACGGCTCACTATGGCTACACCTTC
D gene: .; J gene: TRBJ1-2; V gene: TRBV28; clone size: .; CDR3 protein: CASSLGRGTGYGYTF; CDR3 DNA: TGTGCCAGCAGTTTGGGCCGGGGTACGGGCTATGGCTACACCTTC
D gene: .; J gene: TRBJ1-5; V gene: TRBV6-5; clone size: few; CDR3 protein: CASRSVGGQPQHF; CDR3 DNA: TGTGCCAGCCGAAGCGTGGGAGGACAGCCCCAGCATTTT
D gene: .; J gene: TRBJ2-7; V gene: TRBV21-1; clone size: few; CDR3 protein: CASSKAGQSSYEQYF; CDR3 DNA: TGTGCCAGCAGCAAAGCGGGTCAGAGCTCCTACGAGCAGTACTTC
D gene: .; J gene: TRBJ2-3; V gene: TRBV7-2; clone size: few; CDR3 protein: CASSLIGSDTQYF; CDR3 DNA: TGTGCCAGCAGCTTAATCGGTTCAGATACGCAGTATTTT
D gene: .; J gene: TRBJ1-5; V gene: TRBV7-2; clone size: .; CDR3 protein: CASSLVDDRWGNQPQHF; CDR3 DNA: TGTGCCAGCAGCTTAGTGGACGACAGGTGGGGAAATCAGCCCCAGCATTTT
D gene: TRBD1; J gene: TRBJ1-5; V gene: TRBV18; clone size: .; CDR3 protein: CASSPGTEVGQPQHF; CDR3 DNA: TGTGCCAGCTCACCCGGGACAGAAGTAGGTCAGCCCCAGCATTTT
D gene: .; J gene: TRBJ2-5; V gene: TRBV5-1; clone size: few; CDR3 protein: CASSLASETQYF; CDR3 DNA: TGCGCCAGCAGCTTGGCCTCGGAGACCCAGTACTTC
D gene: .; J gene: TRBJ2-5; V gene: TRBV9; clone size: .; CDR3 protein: CASSGVSQETQYF; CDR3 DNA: TGTGCCAGCAGCGGGGTATCTCAAGAGACCCAGTACTTC
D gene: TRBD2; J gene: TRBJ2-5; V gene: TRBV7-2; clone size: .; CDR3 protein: CASSLRGGSRETQYF; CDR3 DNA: TGTGCCAGCAGCTTAAGGGGCGGGAGTCGAGAGACCCAGTACTTC
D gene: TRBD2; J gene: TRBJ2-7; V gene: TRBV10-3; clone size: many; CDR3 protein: CASSGSPRQRESYEQYF; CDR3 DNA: TGTGCCAGCAGTGGATCTCCCCGACAGCGGGAGTCCTACGAGCAGTACTTC
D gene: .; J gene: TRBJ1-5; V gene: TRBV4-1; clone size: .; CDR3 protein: CASSLGSGEEGQPQHF; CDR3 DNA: TGCGCCAGCAGCCTGGGGTCCGGGGAAGAGGGTCAGCCCCAGCATTTT
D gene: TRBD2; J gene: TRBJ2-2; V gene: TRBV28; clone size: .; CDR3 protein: CASSISGVGTGELFF; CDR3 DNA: TGTGCCAGCAGCATTAGCGGGGTCGGGACCGGGGAGCTGTTTTTT
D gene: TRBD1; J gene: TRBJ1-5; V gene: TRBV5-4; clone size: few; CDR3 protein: CASSLMQGGSNQPQHF; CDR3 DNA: TGTGCCAGCAGCTTGATGCAGGGGGGAAGCAATCAGCCCCAGCATTTT
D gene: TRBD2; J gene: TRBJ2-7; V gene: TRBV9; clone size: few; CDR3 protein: CASSVGLAGQTAEQYF; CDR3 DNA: TGTGCCAGCAGCGTAGGACTAGCGGGGCAGACGGCCGAGCAGTACTTC
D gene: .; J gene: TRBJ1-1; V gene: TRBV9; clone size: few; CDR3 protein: CASSVGWGSTEAFF; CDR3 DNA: TGTGCCAGCAGCGTAGGGTGGGGGAGCACTGAAGCTTTCTTT
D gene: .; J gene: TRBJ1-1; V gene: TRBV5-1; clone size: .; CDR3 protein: CASSPQNGMNTEAFF; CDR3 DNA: TGCGCCAGCAGCCCCCAAAATGGAATGAACACTGAAGCTTTCTTT
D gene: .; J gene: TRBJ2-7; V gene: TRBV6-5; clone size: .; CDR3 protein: CASSDFYEQYF; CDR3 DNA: TGTGCCAGCAGTGACTTCTACGAGCAGTACTTC
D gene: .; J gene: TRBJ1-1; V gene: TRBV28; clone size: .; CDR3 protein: CASSLRGGNTEAFF; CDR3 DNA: TGTGCCAGCAGTTTAAGGGGGGGAAACACTGAAGCTTTCTTT
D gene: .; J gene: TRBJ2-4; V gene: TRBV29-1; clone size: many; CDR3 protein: CSVEGTAKNIQYF; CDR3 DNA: TGCAGCGTTGAAGGGACAGCCAAAAACATTCAGTACTTC
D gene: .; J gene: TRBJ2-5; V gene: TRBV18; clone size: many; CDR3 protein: CASSLGYQETQYF; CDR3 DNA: TGTGCCAGCTCTCTGGGGTACCAAGAGACCCAGTACTTC
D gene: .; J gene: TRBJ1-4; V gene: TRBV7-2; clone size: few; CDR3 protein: CASSTQGGNEKLFF; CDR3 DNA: TGTGCCAGCAGCACCCAAGGAGGGAATGAAAAACTGTTTTTT
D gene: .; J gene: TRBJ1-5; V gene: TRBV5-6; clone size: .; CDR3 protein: CASSFGRPSNQPQHF; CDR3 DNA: TGTGCCAGCAGCTTCGGCAGACCTAGCAATCAGCCCCAGCATTTT
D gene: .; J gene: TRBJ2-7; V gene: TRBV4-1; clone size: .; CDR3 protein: CASSYKDGYEQYF; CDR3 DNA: TGCGCCAGCAGCTATAAGGACGGTTACGAGCAGTACTTC
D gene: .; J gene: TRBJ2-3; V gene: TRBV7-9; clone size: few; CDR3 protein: CASSLRVFKGDTQYF; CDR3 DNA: TGTGCCAGCAGCTTAAGGGTTTTCAAGGGAGATACGCAGTATTTT
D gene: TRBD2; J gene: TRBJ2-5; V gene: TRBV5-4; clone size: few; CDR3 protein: CASSPTTSVETQYF; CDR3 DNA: TGTGCCAGCAGCCCGACTACTAGCGTGGAGACCCAGTACTTC
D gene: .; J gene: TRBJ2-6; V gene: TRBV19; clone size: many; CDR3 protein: CASSLGQANVLTF; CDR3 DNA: TGTGCCAGTAGTCTTGGACAGGCCAACGTCCTGACTTTC
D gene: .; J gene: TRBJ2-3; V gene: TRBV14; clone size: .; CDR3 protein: CASSPSVWADTQYF; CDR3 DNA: TGTGCCAGCAGCCCCTCCGTGTGGGCAGATACGCAGTATTTT
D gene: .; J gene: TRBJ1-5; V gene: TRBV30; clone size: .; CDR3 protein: CAWSVAAGNQPQHF; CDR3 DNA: TGTGCCTGGAGTGTAGCGGCAGGCAATCAGCCCCAGCATTTT
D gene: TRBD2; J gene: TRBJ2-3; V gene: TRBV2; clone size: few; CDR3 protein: CASRRLAVNTDTQYF; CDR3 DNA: TGTGCCAGCAGAAGACTAGCGGTGAACACAGATACGCAGTATTTT
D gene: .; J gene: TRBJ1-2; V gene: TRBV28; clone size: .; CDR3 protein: CASSFLDVRNYGYTF; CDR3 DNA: TGTGCCAGCAGTTTTTTAGACGTACGTAACTATGGCTACACCTTC
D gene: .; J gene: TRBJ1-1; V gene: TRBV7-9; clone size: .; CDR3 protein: CASSLVQGNTEAFF; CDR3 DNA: TGTGCCAGCAGCTTAGTACAGGGAAACACTGAAGCTTTCTTT
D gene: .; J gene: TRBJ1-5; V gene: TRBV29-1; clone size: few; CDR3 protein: CSVEQGIGQPQHF; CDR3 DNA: TGCAGCGTTGAACAGGGGATTGGTCAGCCCCAGCATTTT
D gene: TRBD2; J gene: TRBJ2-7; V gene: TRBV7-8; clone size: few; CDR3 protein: CASSPGRIAGHSYEQYF; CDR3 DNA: TGTGCCAGCAGCCCCGGACGGATAGCGGGGCACTCCTACGAGCAGTACTTC
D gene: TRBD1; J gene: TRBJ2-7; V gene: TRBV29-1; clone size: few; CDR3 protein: CSTRTGGDYEQYF; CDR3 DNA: TGCAGCACCCGGACAGGGGGCGACTACGAGCAGTACTTC
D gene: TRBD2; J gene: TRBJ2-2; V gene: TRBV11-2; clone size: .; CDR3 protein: CASSLGLAGIGELFF; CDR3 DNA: TGTGCCAGCAGCTTGGGACTAGCGGGAATCGGGGAGCTGTTTTTT
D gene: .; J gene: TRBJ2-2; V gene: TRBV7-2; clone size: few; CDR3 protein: CASSLRPETGELFF; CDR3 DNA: TGTGCCAGCAGCTTGCGTCCGGAAACCGGGGAGCTGTTTTTT